This T cell receptor (beta chain) is from a study of shared clonotypes between healthy human individuals. Study details: CD8 memory received one plate per donor, CD8 naive two, CD4 memory three and CD4 naive three.

Each sample came from a Caucasian adult donor living in Nashville, Tennessee. Trimming at V came to 5 bases and at J to 3 bases, leaving 7 bases not matched to a gene. Germline CDR1 KGHSH, CDR2 LQKENI. CDR3 length: 14 amino acids. Only in-frame clones appear in the TCRdb table, and some are missing; sequencing was by immunoSEQ multiplex PCR. The table shows 2 million to 2.5 million clones, with 85% to 95% occurring only once. The J gene is TRBJ2-7, the V gene TRBV18, with TRBD1 identical over 7 bases. The sequenced sample was naive CD4+ T cells from PBMCs. As to subset: CD45RA+ positively selected. This clonotype originated in a man between 18 and 35 years old in good health. Some clones in this sample may be carry-over from other donors' samples. In nucleotides, the CDR3 is TGTGCCAGCTCAAGACCGGGACAGTTCTACGAGCAGTACTTC. This codes for CASSRPGQFYEQYF.